The 21 T cell receptor beta chains listed next were all sequenced from one sample in a study of blood T cells in healthy people across ages. Then a second PCR, running roughly 7 to 11 cycles, was carried out with a sample-barcoded 5' primer and a J-beta primer mix. TCRdb re-derived calls from the 5' RACE reads in MiXCR, one entry per CDR3 protein. The sample contains more than 700,000 distinct CDR3 sequences, around 45% of which appear only once. Sequenced: blood. All receptors come from an older man in good health.

The V and J genes are TRBV7-3 and TRBJ2-1; possible D gene TRBD2, 6 bases. TRBJ2-7 matches the DNA end more closely, so the J call is doubtful. Germline V gene lookup returns CDR1 SGHTA and CDR2 FQGTGA. The CDR3 spans 17 residues. For the CDR3, the DNA is TGTGCCAGCAGCTTAACCGGAACTAGCTTCTCCTACAATGAGCAGTACTTC. Translated: CASSLTGTSFSYNEQYF.

There are a few counts of this clonotype. This chain connects TRBV2 to TRBJ1-6; D is undetermined. V was cut by 8 bases and J by 7 bases, with 9 bases left in between. Germline values: CDR1 SNHLY, CDR2 FYNNEI. The CDR3 loop spans 12 amino acids. The CDR3, as DNA: TGTGCCAGCCGTTTTGTCAATTCACCCCTCCACTTT. Residues: CASRFVNSPLHF.

The V call is TRBV25-1, the J call TRBJ1-1, with TRBD1 matching over 7 bases. The V and J ends lost 5 bases and 4 bases, in that order; junction bases with no gene match: 7. CDR1 MGHDK and CDR2 SYGVNS come from the germline V gene. CDR3 length: 14 residues. The CDR3 spells CASSILDRATEAFF. In DNA, the CDR3 is TGTGCCAGCAGTATCTTAGACAGGGCCACTGAAGCTTTCTTT. The entire variable domain, with the rest obtained from reference TRBV25-1 and TRBJ1-1, is as follows: EADIYQTPRYLVIGTGKKITLECSQTMGHDKMYWYQQDPGMELHLIHYSYGVNSTEKGDLSSESTVSRIRTEHFPLTLESARPSHTSQYLCASSILDRATEAFFGQGTRLTVV.

The rearrangement joins TRBV10-3 to TRBJ2-5; the match to TRBD2 covers 14 bases. CDR1 ENHRY and CDR2 SYGVKD come from the germline V gene. This CDR3 has 14 residues. The junction had 12 bases not matched to a gene; V was cut back by 10 bases and J by 11 bases. The CDR3 reads CATGTSGSENEQYF. The CDR3 coding sequence is TGTGCCACGGGGACTAGCGGGAGTGAGAATGAGCAGTACTTC.

This clonotype has only a few counts. The chain recombines TRBV15 with TRBJ1-5; 8 bases align to TRBD1. Germline V CDR1 and CDR2: LNHNV, YYDKDF (reference sequence). V gave up 11 bases and J gave up 5 bases; unmatched junction bases: 17. This CDR3 has 16 amino acids. This chain's CDR3 is CAPGGLDRVRDQPQHF. CDR3 DNA sequence: TGTGCCCCGGGCGGGCTGGACAGGGTGAGGGATCAGCCCCAGCATTTT.

This clonotype came up many times. J is TRBJ2-7 and V is TRBV27; no reliable D call. V lost 5 bases to trimming and J lost 6 bases, with 11 bases between them. This CDR3 has 12 residues. In germline, CDR1 is MNHEY, CDR2 SMNVEV (reference sequence). The CDR3 region is CASSRPPGEQYF. CDR3 in DNA: TGTGCCAGCAGTCGACCCCCTGGCGAGCAGTACTTC.

This chain joins TRBV29-1 and TRBJ2-5, with 7 bases that match TRBD1. V shed 6 bases, J shed 13 bases, and the junction held 5 bases outside the gene matches. The CDR3 is 9 amino acids. CDR1 and CDR2 (germline): SQVTM, ANQGSEA. This chain's CDR3 is CSVPGQPYF. The DNA for the CDR3 is TGCAGCGTCCCGGGACAGCCGTACTTC. Variable domain in full (rest from reference TRBV29-1 and TRBJ2-5): SAVISQKPSRDICQRGTSLTIQCQVDSQVTMMFWYRQQPGQSLTLIATANQGSEATYESGFVIDKFPISRPNLTFSTLTVSNMSPEDSSIYLCSVPGQPYFGPGTRLLVL.

The gene calls are TRBV20-1 and TRBJ2-3; D might be TRBD1 (6 bases). The V end was cut by 4 bases, the J end by 3 bases, with 14 bases between. The V gene's germline CDR1 is DFQATT and CDR2 SNEGSKA (reference sequence). The CDR3 length is 14 residues. The CDR3 DNA is TGCAGTGCTATCGACAGGCGCTTGACAGATACGCAGTATTTT. Its protein product is CSAIDRRLTDTQYF.

The V call is TRBV20-1, the J call TRBJ2-1; TRBD2 matches 8 bases. Germline loops: CDR1 DFQATT, CDR2 SNEGSKA (reference sequence). V lost 3 bases, J lost 2 bases, and 3 bases stayed unmatched. The CDR3 loop spans 14 amino acids. The CDR3 DNA follows: TGCAGTGCTAGTATTAGCGGGGCCTACAATGAGCAGTTCTTC. Encoded protein: CSASISGAYNEQFF.

The rearrangement joins TRBV20-1 to TRBJ1-1; D remains unclear. The CDR3 covers 12 residues. The germline gives CDR1 DFQATT, CDR2 SNEGSKA (reference sequence). The CDR3 sequence is CSPREEYTEAFF. The CDR3 nucleotides read TGCAGCCCTCGCGAAGAGTACACTGAAGCTTTCTTT.

This clonotype has only one observation. The gene calls are TRBV30 and TRBJ2-7, with a possible D match to TRBD1 (5 bases). The CDR3 runs 11 residues. Germline assignment: CDR1 GTSNPN and CDR2 SVGIG (reference sequence). V lost 1 base and J 6 bases, leaving 7 bases between the germline ends. The CDR3 here is CAWSGQLEQYF. CDR3 coding DNA: TGTGCCTGGAGTGGACAGCTCGAGCAGTACTTC.

This clonotype showed up just once. The J gene is TRBJ2-7, the V gene TRBV14, with D maybe TRBD1 (6 bases). Germline V gene sequence: CDR1 SGHDN, CDR2 FVKESK. There are 15 residues in the CDR3. Trimming removed 1 base from V and 3 bases from J, with 13 bases in between. CDR3 in amino acids: CASSQGAGVNYEQYF. In DNA form, the CDR3 reads TGTGCCAGCAGCCAAGGGGCAGGGGTTAACTACGAGCAGTACTTC.

Remarks on this clonotype: One junction end disagrees with the germline gene, perhaps due to a read error. The chain has TRBV6-6 and TRBJ2-1, with a possible D match to TRBD2 (5 bases). This CDR3 is built from 15 residues. Germline V gene data show CDR1 as MNHNY and CDR2 as SVGAGI (reference sequence). The CDR3 spells CASSHSWTENNEQFF. Written as DNA, the CDR3 is TGTGCCAGCAGTCACTCCTGGACTGAGAACAATGAGCAGTTCTTC.

This clonotype appeared a few times. The CDR3 here is CASSGPGRGLLGNEQFF. The DNA of the CDR3 is TGTGCCAGCAGCGGGCCGGGCAGGGGGCTTCTAGGCAATGAGCAGTTCTTC. The chain employs TRBV5-4 and TRBJ2-1; the match to TRBD1 covers 8 bases. The length of the CDR3 is 17 residues. CDR1 and CDR2 (germline): SGHNT, YYREEE (reference sequence). V shed 4 bases and J 6 bases; nucleotides not matched to a gene: 15.

This chain uses TRBV4-2 with TRBJ2-4; TRBD2 matches at 10 bases. The CDR3 sequence is 20 residues long. Trimming took 0 bases from V and 1 from J; bases not matched to a gene: 12. CDR1 is LGHNA, CDR2 YNFKEQ, per germline. CDR3 sequence reads: CASSQDGGTSAWGAKNIQYF. CDR3 DNA sequence: TGTGCCAGCAGCCAAGACGGGGGGACTAGCGCTTGGGGGGCCAAAAACATTCAGTACTTC.

This clonotype has a handful of counts. The rearrangement links TRBV7-3 to TRBJ2-1, with 9 positions matching TRBD2. Germline V gives CDR1 SGHTA, CDR2 FQGTGA. The CDR3 is made up of 16 amino acids. V trimming: 1 base; J trimming: 6 bases; junction bases outside the gene matches: 7. The CDR3 sequence is CASSLSGREGRNEQFF. The DNA for the CDR3 is TGTGCCAGCAGCTTAAGCGGGCGGGAGGGCCGCAATGAGCAGTTCTTC.

The V call is TRBV4-1, the J call TRBJ2-7, with D possibly being TRBD2 (5 bases). The germline CDR1 and CDR2 sequences are MGHRA and YSYEKL. The CDR3 consists of 18 residues. The V end lost 0 bases, the J end lost 1 base, and 19 bases lay between the germline ends. The CDR3 DNA sequence: TGCGCCAGCAGCCAAGATCGGTCCTCGGGGTTAGGGTCCTACGAGCAGTACTTC. This translates into CASSQDRSSGLGSYEQYF.

For the CDR3, the DNA is TGTGCCAGCAGCAATCCGGGACTGGCTAATGAGCAGTTCTTC. Translated: CASSNPGLANEQFF. The chain has TRBV7-3 and TRBJ2-1, with D tentatively TRBD2 (6 bases). The CDR3 consists of 14 residues. The V end was cut by 5 bases, the J end by 7 bases, with 15 bases between. Germline V gene lookup returns CDR1 SGHTA and CDR2 FQGTGA.

This clonotype was counted only a few times. A much larger clone differs from this one at a single base, so this may be a read error. The chain combines TRBV3-1 with TRBJ2-1; weak D call: TRBD2 (5 bases). Between the trimmed V and J ends, which lost 3 bases and 0 bases, there was a span of 9 bases. The CDR3 totals 15 residues. Germline CDR1 is LGHDT and CDR2 is YNNKEL (reference sequence). The CDR3 is CASSHSEISYNEQFF. The DNA of the CDR3 is TGTGCCAGCAGCCATAGCGAGATCTCCTACAATGAGCAGTTCTTC.

This clonotype was picked up many times. This chain links TRBV12-3 or TRBV12-4 with TRBJ2-5; TRBD1 matches 9 bases. The V segment lost 3 bases and the J segment 7 bases; nucleotides outside the gene matches: 9. This CDR3 has 15 residues. The CDR3 reads CASSLSGQGEATQYF. The CDR3 region has the DNA TGTGCCAGCAGTTTGTCGGGACAGGGAGAGGCGACCCAGTACTTC.

This clonotype has only a few counts. The J gene is TRBJ1-2, the V gene TRBV5-1, with TRBD1 as a possible D gene (5 bases). The CDR3 is made up of 15 amino acids. V was clipped by 1 base and J by 3 bases, with 13 bases between them. Looked up from germline, CDR1 is SGHRS and CDR2 is YFSETQ. The CDR3: CASSLRGRDDYGYTF. CDR3 coding DNA: TGCGCCAGCAGCTTGAGGGGACGGGACGACTATGGCTACACCTTC. The whole variable domain, filled in from reference TRBV5-1 and TRBJ1-2, reads KAGVTQTPRYLIKTRGQQVTLSCSPISGHRSVSWYQQTPGQGLQFLFEYFSETQRNKGNFPGRFSGRQFSNSRSEMNVSTLELGDSALYLCASSLRGRDDYGYTFGSGTRLTVV.